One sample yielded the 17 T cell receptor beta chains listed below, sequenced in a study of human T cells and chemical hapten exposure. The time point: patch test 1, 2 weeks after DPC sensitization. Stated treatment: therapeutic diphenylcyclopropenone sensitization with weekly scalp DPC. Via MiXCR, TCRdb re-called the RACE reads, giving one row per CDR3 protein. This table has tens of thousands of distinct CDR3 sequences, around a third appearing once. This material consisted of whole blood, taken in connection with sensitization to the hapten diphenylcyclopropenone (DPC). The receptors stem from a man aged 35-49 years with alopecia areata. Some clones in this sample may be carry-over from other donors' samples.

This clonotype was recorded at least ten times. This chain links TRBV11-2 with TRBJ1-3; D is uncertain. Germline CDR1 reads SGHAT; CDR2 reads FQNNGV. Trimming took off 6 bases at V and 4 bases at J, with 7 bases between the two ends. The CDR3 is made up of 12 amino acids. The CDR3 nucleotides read TGTGCCAGCAGTTATCTCGGAAACACCATATATTTT. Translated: CASSYLGNTIYF.

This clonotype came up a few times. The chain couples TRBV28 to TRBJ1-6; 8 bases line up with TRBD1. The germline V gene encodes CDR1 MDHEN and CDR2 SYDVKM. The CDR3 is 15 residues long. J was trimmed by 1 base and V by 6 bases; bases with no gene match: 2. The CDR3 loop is CASSWTGSYNSPLHF. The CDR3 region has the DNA TGTGCCAGCAGCTGGACAGGGTCCTATAATTCACCCCTCCACTTT.

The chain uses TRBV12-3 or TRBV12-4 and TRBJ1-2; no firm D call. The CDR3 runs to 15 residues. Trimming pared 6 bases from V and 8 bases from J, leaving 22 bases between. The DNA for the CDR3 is TGTGCCAGCAGCCCCTCTAGCCCCCGCGACAAAGGCTACACCTTC. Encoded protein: CASSPSSPRDKGYTF.

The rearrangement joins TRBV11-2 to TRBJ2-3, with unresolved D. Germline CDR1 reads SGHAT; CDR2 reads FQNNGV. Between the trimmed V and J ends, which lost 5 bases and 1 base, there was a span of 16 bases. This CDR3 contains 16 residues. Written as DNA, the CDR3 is TGTGCCAGCAGCGCACGCTTCGATACTGGCACAGATACGCAGTATTTT. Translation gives CASSARFDTGTDTQYF.

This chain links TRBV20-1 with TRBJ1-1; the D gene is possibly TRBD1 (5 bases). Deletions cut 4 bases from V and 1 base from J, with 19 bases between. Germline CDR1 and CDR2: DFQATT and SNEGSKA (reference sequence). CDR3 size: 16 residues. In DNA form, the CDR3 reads TGCAGTGCTATCGACCGTGCTCAGGGCAAGAACACTGAAGCTTTCTTT. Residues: CSAIDRAQGKNTEAFF.

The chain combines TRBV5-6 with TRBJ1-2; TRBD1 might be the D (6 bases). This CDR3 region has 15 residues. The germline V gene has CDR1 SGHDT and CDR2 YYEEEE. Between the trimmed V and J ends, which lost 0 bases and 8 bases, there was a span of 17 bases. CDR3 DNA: TGTGCCAGCAGCTTGGCGGGGGGGGCGACAGGAGGCTACACCTTC. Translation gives CASSLAGGATGGYTF.

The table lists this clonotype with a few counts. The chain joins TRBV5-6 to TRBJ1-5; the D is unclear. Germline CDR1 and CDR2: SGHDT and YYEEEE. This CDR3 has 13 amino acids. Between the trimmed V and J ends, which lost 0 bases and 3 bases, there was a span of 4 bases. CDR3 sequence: CASSLGVNQPQHF. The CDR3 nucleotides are TGTGCCAGCAGCTTGGGTGTCAATCAGCCCCAGCATTTT.

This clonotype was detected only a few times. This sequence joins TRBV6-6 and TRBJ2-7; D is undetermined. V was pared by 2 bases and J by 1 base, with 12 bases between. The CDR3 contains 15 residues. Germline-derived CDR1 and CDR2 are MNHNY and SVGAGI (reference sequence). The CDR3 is CASSYPEIGSYEQYF. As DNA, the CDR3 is TGTGCCAGCAGTTACCCCGAGATAGGGTCCTACGAGCAGTACTTC.

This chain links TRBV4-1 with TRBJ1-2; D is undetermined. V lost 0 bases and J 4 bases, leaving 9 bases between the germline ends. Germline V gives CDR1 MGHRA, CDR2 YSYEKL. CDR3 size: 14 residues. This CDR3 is CASSQEDVGYGYTF. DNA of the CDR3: TGCGCCAGCAGCCAAGAGGATGTGGGCTATGGCTACACCTTC.

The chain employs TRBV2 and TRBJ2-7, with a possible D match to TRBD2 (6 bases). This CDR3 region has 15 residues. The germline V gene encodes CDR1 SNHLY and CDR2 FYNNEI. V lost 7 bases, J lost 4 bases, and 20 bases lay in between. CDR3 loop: CASTGMSSVGYEQYF. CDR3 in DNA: TGTGCCAGCACCGGAATGTCTAGCGTAGGGTACGAGCAGTACTTC.

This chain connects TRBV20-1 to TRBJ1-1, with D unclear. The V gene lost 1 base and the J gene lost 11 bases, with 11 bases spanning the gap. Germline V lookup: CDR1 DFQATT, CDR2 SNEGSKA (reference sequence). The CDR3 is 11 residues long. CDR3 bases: TGCAGTGCTAGAGCCCCTCCGACCGCTTTCTTT. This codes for CSARAPPTAFF.

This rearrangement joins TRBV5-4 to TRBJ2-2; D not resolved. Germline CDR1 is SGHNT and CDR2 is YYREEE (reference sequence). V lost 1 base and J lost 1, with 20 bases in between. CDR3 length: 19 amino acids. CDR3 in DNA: TGTGCCAGCAGCTTGAGCCTCAAGATGTGGGGTATGAACACCGGGGAGCTGTTTTTT. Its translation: CASSLSLKMWGMNTGELFF.

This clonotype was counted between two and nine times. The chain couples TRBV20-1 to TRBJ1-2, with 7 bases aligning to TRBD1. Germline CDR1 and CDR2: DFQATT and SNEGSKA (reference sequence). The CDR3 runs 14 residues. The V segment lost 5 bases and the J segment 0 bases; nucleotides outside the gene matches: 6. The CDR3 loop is CSAPRGVTNYGYTF. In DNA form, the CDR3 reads TGCAGTGCTCCCAGGGGGGTCACTAACTATGGCTACACCTTC.

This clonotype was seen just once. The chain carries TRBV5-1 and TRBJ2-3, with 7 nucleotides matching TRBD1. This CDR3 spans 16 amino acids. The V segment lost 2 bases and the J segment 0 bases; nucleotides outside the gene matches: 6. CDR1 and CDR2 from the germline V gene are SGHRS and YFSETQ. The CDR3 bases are TGCGCCAGCAGCTTAGGGACAGCGTCTAGCACAGATACGCAGTATTTT. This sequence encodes CASSLGTASSTDTQYF. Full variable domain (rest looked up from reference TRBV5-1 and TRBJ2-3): KAGVTQTPRYLIKTRGQQVTLSCSPISGHRSVSWYQQTPGQGLQFLFEYFSETQRNKGNFPGRFSGRQFSNSRSEMNVSTLELGDSALYLCASSLGTASSTDTQYFGPGTRLTVL.

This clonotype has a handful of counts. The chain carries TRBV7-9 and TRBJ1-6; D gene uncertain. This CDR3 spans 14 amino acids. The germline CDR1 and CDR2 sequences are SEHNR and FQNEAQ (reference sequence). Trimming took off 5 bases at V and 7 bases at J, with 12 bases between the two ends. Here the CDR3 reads CASSLPFLNSPLHF. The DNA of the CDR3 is TGTGCCAGCAGCCTACCCTTCCTAAATTCACCCCTCCACTTT.

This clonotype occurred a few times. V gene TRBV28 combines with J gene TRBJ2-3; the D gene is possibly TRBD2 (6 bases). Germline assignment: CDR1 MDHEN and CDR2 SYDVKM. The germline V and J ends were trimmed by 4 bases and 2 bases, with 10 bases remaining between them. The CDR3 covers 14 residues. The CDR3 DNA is TGTGCCAGCAGTTCAAAGCGGGTCACAGATACGCAGTATTTT. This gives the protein CASSSKRVTDTQYF.

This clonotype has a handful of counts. Here the CDR3 reads CASSQSDRLDTGELFF. CDR3 in DNA: TGTGCCAGCAGCCAATCGGACAGGTTAGACACCGGGGAGCTGTTTTTT. The V call is TRBV16, the J call TRBJ2-2, with 7 bases that match TRBD1. The CDR3 runs 16 residues. V trimming: 0 bases; J trimming: 3 bases; junction bases outside the gene matches: 4. Germline V CDR1 and CDR2: KGHSY, FQNENV.